This TCR beta chain was recovered during a study of cytomegalovirus exposure and HLA in healthy donors. Study outcomes and limitations: The study designated over 150 TCR beta chains cytomegalovirus-associated. In vitro testing confirmed a few CMV-associated chains as specific for CMV antigens. In the analysis, some V segments, TRBV6-2 and TRBV6-3 included, were excluded as indistinguishable.

This PCR relied on a set of 60 Vbeta primers and 13 Jbeta primers. Here immunoSEQ multiplex PCR was the method, and the copy in TCRdb shows in-frame clones only, minus some. The sample includes approximately 260,000 clones, 84% of them seen just once. Note on this clone: Its antigen is unknown.

Germline values: CDR1 SGHTA, CDR2 FQGNSA. This CDR3 is 13 amino acids long. J was trimmed by 11 bases and V by 5 bases; bases with no gene match: 7. The receptor was isolated from a woman aged 40 to 50 in good health and CMV-seropositive. The sample comprised PBMCs. V is TRBV7-2 and J is TRBJ1-1, with 11 positions matching TRBD1. CDR3 residues: CASSTGQGELAFF. CDR3 bases: TGTGCCAGCAGCACGGGACAGGGGGAGTTGGCTTTCTTT.